Following are 12 T cell receptor beta chains from one sample sequenced in a study of cytomegalovirus exposure and HLA in healthy donors. It was with 60 Vbeta and 13 Jbeta primers that the PCR ran. Generated by immunoSEQ multiplex PCR, the TCRdb table keeps only in-frame clones and is missing some. This table has 95,000 to 100,000 clones, roughly 79% appearing once. Specimen: PBMCs. These receptors originate from a woman aged 40 to 50 in good health and CMV-seronegative.

The J gene is TRBJ2-6, the V gene TRBV4-1; no clear D gene. V lost 0 bases and J lost 2, with 8 bases in between. The germline CDR1 and CDR2 sequences are MGHRA and YSYEKL. CDR3 length: 16 amino acids. For the CDR3, the DNA is TGCGCCAGCAGCCAAGATCCTTTTCCTGGGGCCAACGTCCTGACTTTC. Amino acid sequence: CASSQDPFPGANVLTF.

The chain employs TRBV28 and TRBJ2-7, with TRBD1 matching 8 bases. The junction had 5 bases not matched to a gene; V was cut back by 6 bases and J by 1 base. The CDR3 sequence is 14 residues long. Germline values: CDR1 MDHEN, CDR2 SYDVKM. The CDR3 reads CASSAGQASYEQYF. CDR3 nucleotides: TGTGCCAGCAGCGCGGGACAGGCATCCTACGAGCAGTACTTC.

The rearrangement links TRBV27 to TRBJ1-2; 7 bases are a match to TRBD1. CDR3 length: 13 amino acids. Per germline, CDR1 MNHEY and CDR2 SMNVEV (reference sequence). Unmatched junction bases numbered 3, after V lost 6 bases and J lost 2 bases. The CDR3 loop is CASRGTANYGYTF. The CDR3 DNA reads as TGTGCCAGCAGGGGGACAGCGAACTATGGCTACACCTTC.

This chain connects TRBV19 to TRBJ2-3, with a weak D call TRBD2 (6 bases). Trimming pared 4 bases from V and 2 bases from J, leaving 10 bases between. The germline V gene has CDR1 LNHDA and CDR2 SQIVND (reference sequence). The CDR3 has 14 residues. CDR3 bases: TGTGCCAGTAGTACTAGCGAGGACACAGATACGCAGTATTTT. This sequence encodes CASSTSEDTDTQYF.

This chain uses TRBV7-2 with TRBJ2-3; D remains unclear. This CDR3 comprises 12 residues. Trimming cost V 1 base and J 6 bases, with 5 bases left between them. Per the germline V gene, CDR1 is SGHTA and CDR2 is FQGNSA. In nucleotides, the CDR3 is TGTGCCAGCAGCTTAGGTCTGGATACGCAGTATTTT. It yields the protein CASSLGLDTQYF.

The J gene is TRBJ1-5, the V gene TRBV7-2, with D perhaps matching TRBD1 (6 bases). The germline CDR1 and CDR2 sequences are SGHTA and FQGNSA. The CDR3 has 16 residues. The ends were cut back, 5 bases at V and 0 bases at J, with 14 bases in the middle. The CDR3 protein is CASSEYRVGSNQPQHF. The DNA of the CDR3 is TGTGCCAGCAGCGAATACAGGGTCGGTAGCAATCAGCCCCAGCATTTT.

The J gene is TRBJ2-1, the V gene TRBV5-4, with D maybe TRBD1 (6 bases). Germline V lookup: CDR1 SGHNT, CDR2 YYREEE (reference sequence). Trimming left V 1 base short and J 7 bases short, with 18 bases between. The CDR3 covers 16 residues. In DNA, the CDR3 is TGTGCCAGCAGCTTGAGGAGGCAGGGGAGTATGAATGAGCAGTTCTTC. Protein sequence: CASSLRRQGSMNEQFF. The full variable domain, rest sourced from reference TRBV5-4 and TRBJ2-1, is ETGVTQSPTHLIKTRGQQVTLRCSSQSGHNTVSWYQQALGQGPQFIFQYYREEENGRGNFPPRFSGLQFPNYSSELNVNALELDDSALYLCASSLRRQGSMNEQFFGPGTRLTVL.

The V call is TRBV5-1, the J call TRBJ2-5; 14 bases map to TRBD2. Per germline, CDR1 SGHRS and CDR2 YFSETQ. CDR3 length: 16 amino acids. With 4 bases clipped from V and 4 bases from J, the junction kept 6 bases outside the gene matches. As DNA, the CDR3 is TGCGCCAGCAGCCAAAGACTAGCGGGAGGGCCAGAGACCCAGTACTTC. This codes for CASSQRLAGGPETQYF.

By share, this clone counts as medium-sized (0.01 to 0.1%). The chain is built from TRBV7-9 and TRBJ2-7; 9 nucleotides line up with TRBD1. This CDR3 region has 14 residues. Per germline, CDR1 SEHNR and CDR2 FQNEAQ (reference sequence). Germline trimming cut 5 bases from V and 5 bases from J; bases unmatched to any gene: 7. The CDR3 bases are TGTGCCAGCAGCCCGCGACAGGGGGGAGACGAGCAGTACTTC. Protein: CASSPRQGGDEQYF.

The chain combines TRBV5-4 with TRBJ2-2; 10 bases are shared with TRBD2. The germline V gene encodes CDR1 SGHNT and CDR2 YYREEE (reference sequence). Trimming cost V 7 bases and J 7 bases; bases outside gene matches: 10. This CDR3 region has 15 residues. The CDR3 protein is CASSDSGRAVGELFF. The CDR3 coding sequence is TGTGCCAGCTCGGACAGCGGGAGGGCCGTCGGGGAGCTGTTTTTT. Using reference TRBV5-4 and TRBJ2-2 for the parts outside the CDR3, the full variable domain is ETGVTQSPTHLIKTRGQQVTLRCSSQSGHNTVSWYQQALGQGPQFIFQYYREEENGRGNFPPRFSGLQFPNYSSELNVNALELDDSALYLCASSDSGRAVGELFFGEGSRLTVL.

The J gene is TRBJ1-2, the V gene TRBV4-3; D gene unclear. This CDR3 contains 15 residues. Germline V gene lookup returns CDR1 LGHNA and CDR2 YSLEER. V was shortened by 5 bases and J by 4 bases, with 17 bases between the two germline ends. CDR3 protein: CASSEGPQPGYGYTF. In nucleotides, the CDR3 is TGCGCCAGCAGCGAAGGGCCGCAGCCAGGCTATGGCTACACCTTC.

This chain uses TRBV6-4 with TRBJ2-2; 12 bases fit TRBD2. Germline loops: CDR1 MRHNA, CDR2 SNTAGT. The CDR3 has 17 residues. V trimming: 6 bases; J trimming: 5 bases; junction bases outside the gene matches: 10. CDR3 in DNA: TGTGCCAGCAGCGCCCGACTAGCGGGAGATATTACCGGGGAGCTGTTTTTT. As protein: CASSARLAGDITGELFF.